This T cell receptor beta chain stems from a study of blood T cell repertoires in COVID-19 (TCRdb year 2020). At the level of the whole study: Samples from collaborators originated in the United States, Italy and Spain and spanned both the acute and convalescent phases of COVID-19. The prospective study material was composed of cDNA or gDNA derived from T cells, B-cell-depleted T cells, or PBMCs. Deeply sampled blood TCRbeta repertoires from subjects exposed to, actively infected with, or recovered from COVID-19 were included in the dataset. The repertoires were released in a freely available public database meant as a resource for research on the immune response to SARS-CoV-2. Samples were obtained from the ongoing ImmuneRACE study (first 160 participants) and from 1,254 subjects provided by 6 global collaborators. A de-identified subject ID, COVID-19 status, age in years and sex were almost always included in the sample metadata. HLA class I and class II types, where available, came from metadata supplied by the sample provider rather than from assay-based typing. On the study overall, not on this receptor specifically: Clinical and demographic metadata were provided uncurated, with the amount varying by source and participant.

The immunoSEQ Assay, a bias-controlled multiplex PCR, was used to amplify TCRbeta CDR3 regions from genomic DNA. On the authors' methods: The number of nucleated cells in each sample was estimated by amplification of reference gene primers within the assay. To quantify the absolute abundance of each unique TCRbeta CDR3 rearrangement, sequence reads were collapsed and filtered. For each sample, productive Simpson clonality was calculated as the square root of Simpson's diversity index across productive rearrangements. Here the immuneACCESS table is served through TCRdb, limited to in-frame sequences with V and J called. Missing clones are a known gap in these copies; in checked studies unresolved V genes cover under half, and the rest lacks a known reason. That table furnishes V, J and clone size, whereas the DNA furnished D and trimming. Across this sample there are 200,000 to 300,000 clones, with roughly 86% seen only once. Approximately 4.3% of the sample is in the top ten clones.

Trimming removed 5 bases from V and 3 bases from J; the gene matches leave 5 bases unexplained. The CDR3 goes from the cysteine to the phenylalanine over 14 residues. Kept here is only the CDR3 DNA, which spans 42 bases and is read in frame from base 1. The germline V gene encodes CDR1 MNHEY and CDR2 SMNVEV (reference sequence). Enrolling through a virtual design, the prospective study's participants ranged in age from about 18 to 89 years and lived across more than 20 United States geographic areas. Cohort assignment in the prospective study relied on participant-reported clinical history from a screening survey and a study questionnaire. In the prospective study, mobile phlebotomists collected whole blood, serum and a nasopharyngeal or oropharyngeal swab from each participant. Additional blood draws and questionnaires over an approximately two-month period could optionally be provided by prospective study participants. Blood samples from the prospective study were shipped frozen or at room temperature prior to DNA extraction.

A remark on this clone: Its cognate antigen has yet to be identified. Per-base quality was not reported, and no clone a single base away is much larger than it.

The receptor was derived from a woman younger than 45 with acute COVID-19. The sequence links TRBV27 to TRBJ1-1, and TRBD1 aligns with 8 junction nucleotides. Sequences were obtained from PBMCs or T cells enriched from blood (not recorded which). The base sequence is TGTGCCAGCAGTGTAAACAGGGGGTACACTGAAGCTTTCTTT. Protein translation: CASSVNRGYTEAFF.